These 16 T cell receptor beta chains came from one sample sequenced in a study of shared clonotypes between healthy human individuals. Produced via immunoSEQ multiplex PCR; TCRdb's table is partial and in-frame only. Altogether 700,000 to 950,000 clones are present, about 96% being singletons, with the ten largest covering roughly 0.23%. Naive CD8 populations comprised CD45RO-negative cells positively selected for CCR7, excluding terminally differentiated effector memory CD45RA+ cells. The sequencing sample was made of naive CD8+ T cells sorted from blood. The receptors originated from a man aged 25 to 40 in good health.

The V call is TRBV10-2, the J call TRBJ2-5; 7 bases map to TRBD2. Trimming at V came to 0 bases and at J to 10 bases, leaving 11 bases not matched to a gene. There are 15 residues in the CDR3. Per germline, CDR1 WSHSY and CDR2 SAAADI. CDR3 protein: CASSESVPGLENQYF. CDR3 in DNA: TGCGCCAGCAGTGAGTCTGTACCAGGACTAGAAAACCAGTACTTC.

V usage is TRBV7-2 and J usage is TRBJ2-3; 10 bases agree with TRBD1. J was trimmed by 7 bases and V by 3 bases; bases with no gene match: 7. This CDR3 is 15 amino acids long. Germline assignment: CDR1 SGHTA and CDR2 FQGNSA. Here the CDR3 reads CASSFHRDRGNTQYF. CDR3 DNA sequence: TGTGCCAGCAGCTTTCACCGGGACAGGGGAAATACGCAGTATTTT.

CDR3 in amino acids: CASSGSLLRATGELFF. DNA for the CDR3: TGTGCCAGCAGTGGTTCATTGCTGCGAGCCACCGGGGAGCTGTTTTTT. The rearrangement joins TRBV25-1 to TRBJ2-2; D gene uncertain. Deletions cut 4 bases from V and 4 bases from J, with 16 bases between. The CDR3 has 16 residues. From germline, CDR1 is MGHDK and CDR2 SYGVNS.

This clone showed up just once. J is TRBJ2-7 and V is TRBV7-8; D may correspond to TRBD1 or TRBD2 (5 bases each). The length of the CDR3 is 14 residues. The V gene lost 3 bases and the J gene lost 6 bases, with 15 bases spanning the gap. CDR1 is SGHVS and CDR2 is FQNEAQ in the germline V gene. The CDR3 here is CASSFGADTLEQYF. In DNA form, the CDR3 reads TGTGCCAGCAGCTTCGGGGCGGATACCCTCGAGCAGTACTTC.

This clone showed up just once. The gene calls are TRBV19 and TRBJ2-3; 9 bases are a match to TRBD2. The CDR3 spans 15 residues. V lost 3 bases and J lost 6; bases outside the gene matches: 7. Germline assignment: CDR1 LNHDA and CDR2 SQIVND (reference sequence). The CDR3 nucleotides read TGTGCCAGTAGTATCGGGGTAGCGGGAGATGATACGCAGTATTTT. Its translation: CASSIGVAGDDTQYF.

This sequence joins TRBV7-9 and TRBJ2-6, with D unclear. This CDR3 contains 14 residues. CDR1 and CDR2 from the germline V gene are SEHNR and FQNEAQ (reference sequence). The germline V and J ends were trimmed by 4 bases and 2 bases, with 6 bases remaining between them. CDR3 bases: TGTGCCAGCAGCTCCCCCGCTGGGGCCAACGTCCTGACTTTC. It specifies CASSSPAGANVLTF.

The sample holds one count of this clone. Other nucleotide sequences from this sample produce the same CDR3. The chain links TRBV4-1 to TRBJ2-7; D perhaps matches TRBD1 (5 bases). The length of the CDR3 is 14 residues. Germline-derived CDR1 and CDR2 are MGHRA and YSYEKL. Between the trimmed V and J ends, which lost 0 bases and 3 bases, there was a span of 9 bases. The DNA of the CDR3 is TGCGCCAGCAGCCAAGATCCCCAGGGCTACGAGCAGTACTTC. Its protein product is CASSQDPQGYEQYF.

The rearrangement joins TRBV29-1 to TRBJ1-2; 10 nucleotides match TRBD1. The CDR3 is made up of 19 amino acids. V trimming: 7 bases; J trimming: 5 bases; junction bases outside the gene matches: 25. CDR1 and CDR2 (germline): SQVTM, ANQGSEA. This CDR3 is CSEEASGGTGDRGEYGYTF. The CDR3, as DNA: TGCAGCGAAGAAGCCTCTGGCGGGACAGGGGATAGAGGGGAATATGGCTACACCTTC.

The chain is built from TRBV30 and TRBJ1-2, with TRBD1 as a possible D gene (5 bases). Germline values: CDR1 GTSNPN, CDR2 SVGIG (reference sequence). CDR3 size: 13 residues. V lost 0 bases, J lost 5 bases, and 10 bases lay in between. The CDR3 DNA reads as TGTGCCTGGAGTGTAACCGGGGCTTATGGCTACACCTTC. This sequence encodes CAWSVTGAYGYTF.

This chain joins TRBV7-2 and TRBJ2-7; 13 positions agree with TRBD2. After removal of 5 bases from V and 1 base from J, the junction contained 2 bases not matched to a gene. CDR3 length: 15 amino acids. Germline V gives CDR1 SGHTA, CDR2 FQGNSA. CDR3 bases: TGTGCCAGCAGCACGGGACTAGCGGGATCCTACGAGCAGTACTTC. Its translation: CASSTGLAGSYEQYF. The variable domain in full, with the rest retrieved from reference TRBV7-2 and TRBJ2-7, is GAGVSQSPSNKVTEKGKDVELRCDPISGHTALYWYRQSLGQGLEFLIYFQGNSAPDKSGLPSDRFSAERTGGSVSTLTIQRTQQEDSAVYLCASSTGLAGSYEQYFGPGTRLTVT.

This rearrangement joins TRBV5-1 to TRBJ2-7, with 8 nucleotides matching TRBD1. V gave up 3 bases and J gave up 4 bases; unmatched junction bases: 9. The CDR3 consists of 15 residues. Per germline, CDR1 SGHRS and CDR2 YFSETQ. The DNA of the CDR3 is TGCGCCAGCAGCTACGGGTTCGGGACAGGTTACGAGCAGTACTTC. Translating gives CASSYGFGTGYEQYF.

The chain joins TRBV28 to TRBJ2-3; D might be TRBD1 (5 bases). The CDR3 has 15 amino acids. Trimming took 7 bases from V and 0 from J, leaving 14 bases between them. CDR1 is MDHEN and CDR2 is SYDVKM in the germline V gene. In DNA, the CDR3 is TGTGCCAGCACCACAGGCACCGCGAGCACAGATACGCAGTATTTT. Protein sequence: CASTTGTASTDTQYF. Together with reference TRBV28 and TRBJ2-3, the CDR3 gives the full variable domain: DVKVTQSSRYLVKRTGEKVFLECVQDMDHENMFWYRQDPGLGLRLIYFSYDVKMKEKGDIPEGYSVSREKKERFSLILESASTNQTSMYLCASTTGTASTDTQYFGPGTRLTVL.

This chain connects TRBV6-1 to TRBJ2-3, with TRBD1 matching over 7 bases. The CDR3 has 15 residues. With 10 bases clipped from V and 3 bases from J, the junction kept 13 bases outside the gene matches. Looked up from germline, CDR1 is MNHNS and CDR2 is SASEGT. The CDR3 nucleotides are TGTGCCATCTCCCAATACAGGGGACATACAGATACGCAGTATTTT. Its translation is CAISQYRGHTDTQYF.

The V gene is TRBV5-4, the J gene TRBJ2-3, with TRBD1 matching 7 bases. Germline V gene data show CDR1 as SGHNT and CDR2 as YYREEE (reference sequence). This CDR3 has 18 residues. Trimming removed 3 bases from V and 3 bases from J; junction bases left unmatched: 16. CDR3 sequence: CASSYDRWLQGNTDTQYF. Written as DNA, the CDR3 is TGTGCCAGCAGCTACGATCGTTGGCTACAGGGGAATACAGATACGCAGTATTTT.

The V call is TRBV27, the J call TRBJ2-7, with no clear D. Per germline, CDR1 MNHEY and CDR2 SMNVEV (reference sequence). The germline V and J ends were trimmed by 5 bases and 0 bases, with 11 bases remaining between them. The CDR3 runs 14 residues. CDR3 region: CASSIRRSSYEQYF. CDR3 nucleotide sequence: TGTGCCAGCAGTATCCGGAGATCCTCCTACGAGCAGTACTTC.

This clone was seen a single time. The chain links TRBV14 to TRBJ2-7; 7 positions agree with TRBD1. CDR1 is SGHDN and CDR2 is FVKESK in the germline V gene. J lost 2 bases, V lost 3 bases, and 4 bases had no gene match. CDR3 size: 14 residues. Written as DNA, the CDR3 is TGTGCCAGCAGCCAGGGACAGCGTGCCTACGAGCAGTACTTC. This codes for CASSQGQRAYEQYF.